This T cell receptor beta chain derives from a study of cytomegalovirus exposure and HLA in healthy donors. Study-wide points: A few chains tied to CMV proved CMV antigen-specific in vitro. A later analysis linked a missense DCLRE1C variant to TCR beta V- and J-gene trimming.

In this sample, this clone turned up a few times. Its target is unknown. This CDR3 spans 15 amino acids. Germline V gives CDR1 SGDLS, CDR2 YYNGEE. V lost 7 bases and J lost 0, with 15 bases in between. The PCR employed 60 Vbeta primers together with 13 Jbeta primers. Sequencing used immunoSEQ multiplex PCR; TCRdb keeps in-frame clones, though not all of them. The sample yields about 130,000 clones, roughly three quarters seen once. The sample was PBMCs. The V call is TRBV9, the J call TRBJ2-3, with a weak D call TRBD2 (5 bases). This sequence originates from a woman aged 35 to 49 in good health and CMV-seronegative. The CDR3 loop reads CASGSGGASTDTQYF. DNA for the CDR3: TGTGCCAGCGGCAGCGGCGGTGCGAGCACAGATACGCAGTATTTT.